This TCR beta chain is from a study of response to subunit inactivated influenza vaccine. This clonotype was counted at least ten times. Its antigen is unidentified. Germline CDR1 SNHLY, CDR2 FYNNEI. Deletions cut 4 bases from V and 4 bases from J, with 8 bases between. The CDR3 totals 13 residues. TCRdb itself ran the RT-PCR reads through MiXCR, one entry per CDR3 protein. The data hold hundreds of thousands of distinct CDR3 sequences, with around 8% observed a single time. Whole-study results and caveats: It was the authors' suggestion that each seasonal influenza vaccination recruits few new T cells.

The sequence derives from a man between 50 and 70 years old who received an inactivated influenza vaccine. This chain uses TRBV2 with TRBJ2-1; D is possibly TRBD1 or TRBD2 (5 bases each). Sequencing was performed on PBMCs from blood, taken roughly 24 months after vaccination. CDR3 region: CASSVGAYNEQFF. The CDR3 coding sequence is TGTGCCAGCAGTGTCGGGGCGTACAATGAGCAGTTCTTC. Full variable domain (remainder filled in from reference TRBV2 and TRBJ2-1): EPEVTQTPSHQVTQMGQEVILRCVPISNHLYFYWYRQILGQKVEFLVSFYNNEISEKSEIFDDQFSVERPDGSNFTLKIRSTKLEDSAMYFCASSVGAYNEQFFGPGTRLTVL.